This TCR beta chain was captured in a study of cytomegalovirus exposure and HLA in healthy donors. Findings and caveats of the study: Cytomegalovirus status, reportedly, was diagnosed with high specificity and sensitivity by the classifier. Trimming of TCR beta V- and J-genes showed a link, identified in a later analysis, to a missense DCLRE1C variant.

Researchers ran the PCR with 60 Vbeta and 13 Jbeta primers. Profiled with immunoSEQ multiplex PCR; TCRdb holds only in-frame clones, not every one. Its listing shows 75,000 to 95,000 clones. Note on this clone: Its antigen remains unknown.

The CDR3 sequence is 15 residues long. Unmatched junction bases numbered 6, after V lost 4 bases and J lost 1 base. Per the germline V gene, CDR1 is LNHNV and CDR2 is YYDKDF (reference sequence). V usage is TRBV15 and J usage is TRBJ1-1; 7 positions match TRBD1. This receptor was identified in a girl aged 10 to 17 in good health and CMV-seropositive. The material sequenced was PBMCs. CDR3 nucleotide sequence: TGTGCCACCAGCACAGGGGACAGACCGAACACTGAAGCTTTCTTT. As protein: CATSTGDRPNTEAFF.